This entry lists 20 T cell receptor beta chains sequenced from one sample in a study of blood T cell repertoires in COVID-19. Clones were sequenced by immunoSEQ multiplex PCR, and TCRdb holds only the in-frame ones, with some missing. The sample consists of fewer than 350,000 clones, roughly 86% of them appearing once. The specimen was peripheral blood. All receptors derive from a woman in her twenties or thirties who had recovered from COVID-19.

The chain recombines TRBV29-1 with TRBJ1-2; D is uncertain. V lost 7 bases, J lost 4 bases, and 13 bases lay in between. Germline V gene data show CDR1 as SQVTM and CDR2 as ANQGSEA. The CDR3 covers 12 residues. The CDR3: CSAPGSSYGYTF. Here the CDR3 DNA reads TGCAGCGCGCCCGGGTCTAGCTATGGCTACACCTTC.

The genes are TRBV20-1 and TRBJ1-5, with 9 bases aligning to TRBD1. The CDR3 is made up of 10 amino acids. CDR1 is DFQATT, CDR2 SNEGSKA, per germline (reference sequence). The J segment lost 16 bases and the V segment lost 6 bases, leaving 7 bases of the junction unmatched. For the CDR3, the DNA is TGCAGTGCAGGGCGGACAGGGGAACATTTT. This sequence encodes CSAGRTGEHF.

With respect to this clone: The junction differs from germline at one of its ends, possibly a read error. This chain uses TRBV7-8 with TRBJ1-1; D gene unclear. The CDR3 is 14 residues long. CDR1 and CDR2 from the germline V gene are SGHVS and FQNEAQ. CDR3 loop: CANSRARFDTEAFF. CDR3 in DNA: TGTGCCAACAGCCGAGCTCGGTTTGACACTGAAGCTTTCTTT.

V gene TRBV10-3 combines with J gene TRBJ2-2, with 9 bases that match TRBD2. Trimming at V came to 6 bases and at J to 0 bases, leaving 2 bases not matched to a gene. The CDR3 is made up of 15 amino acids. Germline loops: CDR1 ENHRY, CDR2 SYGVKD. The CDR3, as DNA: TGTGCCATCAGCCCTAGCGGGGCGAACACCGGGGAGCTGTTTTTT. It specifies CAISPSGANTGELFF.

V usage is TRBV10-3 and J usage is TRBJ2-2; perhaps TRBD1 as D (6 bases). This CDR3 spans 16 amino acids. Trimming cost V 0 bases and J 1 base, with 9 bases left between them. Germline values: CDR1 ENHRY, CDR2 SYGVKD. The CDR3 here is CAISESPGQNTGELFF. The DNA for the CDR3 is TGTGCCATCAGTGAGTCGCCGGGACAGAACACCGGGGAGCTGTTTTTT.

The chain has TRBV27 and TRBJ1-2; the D gene is possibly TRBD1 (6 bases). From germline, CDR1 is MNHEY and CDR2 SMNVEV (reference sequence). Trimming cost V 4 bases and J 9 bases, with 12 bases left between them. There are 12 residues in the CDR3. CDR3 protein: CASSSSGQSYTF. The CDR3 DNA sequence: TGTGCCAGCAGTTCCTCGGGACAAAGCTACACCTTC.

The genes are TRBV5-3 and TRBJ1-5, with TRBD1 matching over 7 bases. TRBV5-3 is sorted into the ORF group, with uncertain function. With V trimmed by 0 bases and J by 6 bases, 12 bases remained unmatched. The CDR3 has 17 residues. This chain's CDR3 is CARSLAKGQLCVQPQHF. The CDR3 DNA follows: TGTGCCAGAAGCTTGGCCAAGGGACAGCTCTGCGTTCAGCCCCAGCATTTT.

The chain has TRBV5-1 and TRBJ2-7; 9 bases line up with TRBD2. CDR1 SGHRS and CDR2 YFSETQ come from the germline V gene. V was clipped by 4 bases and J by 2 bases; unmatched bases: 10. This CDR3 comprises 16 residues. The CDR3 region is CASSRELAGSPYEQYF. DNA for the CDR3: TGCGCCAGCAGCCGGGAGCTAGCGGGGTCCCCCTACGAGCAGTACTTC.

The chain combines TRBV28 with TRBJ1-6; D is unclear. Trimming cost V 8 bases and J 7 bases, with 15 bases left between them. The CDR3 extends over 14 amino acids. The germline V gene has CDR1 MDHEN and CDR2 SYDVKM. Here the CDR3 DNA reads TGTGCCAGCGGGGAGACACAATCGAATTCACCCCTCCACTTT. Translation gives CASGETQSNSPLHF. Based on the CDR3 plus reference TRBV28 and TRBJ1-6, the full variable domain is DVKVTQSSRYLVKRTGEKVFLECVQDMDHENMFWYRQDPGLGLRLIYFSYDVKMKEKGDIPEGYSVSREKKERFSLILESASTNQTSMYLCASGETQSNSPLHFGNGTRLTVT.

This chain links TRBV28 with TRBJ1-1; D perhaps matches TRBD1 (5 bases). V lost 1 base and J lost 3, with 12 bases in between. Germline V gives CDR1 MDHEN, CDR2 SYDVKM. CDR3 length: 15 residues. The CDR3 DNA reads as TGTGCCAGCAGTTTATTAGGCTGGGGGGACACTGAAGCTTTCTTT. This encodes CASSLLGWGDTEAFF.

The CDR3 DNA is TGTGCCAGCAGCTTAATTCGAATCAGGACAGGGGGCGCGGGGGGCTACACCTTC. Its translation is CASSLIRIRTGGAGGYTF. This chain connects TRBV7-2 to TRBJ1-2, with 11 bases matching TRBD1. Germline-derived CDR1 and CDR2 are SGHTA and FQGNSA. The CDR3 has 18 residues. V lost 2 bases and J lost 8; bases outside the gene matches: 16. The full variable domain, rest sourced from reference TRBV7-2 and TRBJ1-2, is GAGVSQSPSNKVTEKGKDVELRCDPISGHTALYWYRQSLGQGLEFLIYFQGNSAPDKSGLPSDRFSAERTGGSVSTLTIQRTQQEDSAVYLCASSLIRIRTGGAGGYTFGSGTRLTVV.

The CDR3 spells CASSYSGVSNSPLHF. The CDR3 DNA sequence: TGTGCCAGCAGTTACTCCGGGGTCTCAAATTCACCCCTCCACTTT. This chain links TRBV6-5 with TRBJ1-6; D is uncertain. Germline-derived CDR1 and CDR2 are MNHEY and SVGAGI. Deletions cut 0 bases from V and 7 bases from J, with 10 bases between. The CDR3 length is 15 residues.

This chain links TRBV6-2 or TRBV6-3 with TRBJ2-2; 10 bases align to TRBD1. V shed 2 bases, J shed 2 bases, and the junction held 5 bases outside the gene matches. Germline lookup yields CDR1 MNHEY and CDR2 SVGEGT. The CDR3 is 17 amino acids. CDR3 in DNA: TGTGCCAGCAGTTACGATGGGACAGGGGTTAACACCGGGGAGCTGTTTTTT. Residues: CASSYDGTGVNTGELFF.

The chain recombines TRBV29-1 with TRBJ2-3; 8 bases agree with TRBD2. Trimming at V came to 4 bases and at J to 3 bases, leaving 9 bases not matched to a gene. This CDR3 has 15 residues. CDR1 and CDR2 from the germline V gene are SQVTM and ANQGSEA. The CDR3 sequence is CSVGGSGGGTDTQYF. CDR3 DNA: TGCAGCGTTGGGGGTTCAGGCGGGGGGACAGATACGCAGTATTTT.

This chain connects TRBV18 to TRBJ1-4, with 7 bases matching TRBD1. Germline CDR1 is KGHSH and CDR2 is LQKENI. CDR3 size: 16 residues. V was pared by 3 bases and J by 8 bases, with 12 bases of the junction left unmatched. The CDR3 nucleotides read TGTGCCAGCTCACCGTATTCAGGGGGACTGAGAGAAAAACTGTTTTTT. Encoded protein: CASSPYSGGLREKLFF.

CDR3 in amino acids: CATGQGARGGELFF. The DNA of the CDR3 is TGTGCCACGGGACAGGGGGCCCGGGGCGGGGAGCTGTTTTTT. V is TRBV19 and J is TRBJ2-2; 12 bases are a match to TRBD1. The germline V gene encodes CDR1 LNHDA and CDR2 SQIVND (reference sequence). This CDR3 contains 14 residues. V shed 10 bases, J shed 7 bases, and the junction held 7 bases outside the gene matches.

This clone was counted only a few times. In the same sample, other DNA sequences code for this CDR3. The gene calls are TRBV6-5 and TRBJ1-5; 9 bases are a match to TRBD1. Looked up from germline, CDR1 is MNHEY and CDR2 is SVGAGI. The CDR3 has 14 residues. J was trimmed by 7 bases and V by 0 bases; bases with no gene match: 1. CDR3 sequence: CASSYSTGGQPQHF. Here the CDR3 DNA reads TGTGCCAGCAGTTACTCGACAGGGGGACAGCCCCAGCATTTT.

The rearrangement joins TRBV9 to TRBJ1-3; D is possibly TRBD1 (5 bases). With 4 bases removed from V and 2 bases from J, the gap between germline ends came to 19 bases. The CDR3 is 17 residues long. Germline CDR1 is SGDLS and CDR2 is YYNGEE. The CDR3 sequence is CASSPGPWGRTGNTIYF. The CDR3 coding sequence is TGTGCCAGCAGCCCAGGGCCTTGGGGTAGGACTGGAAACACCATATATTTT.

The J gene is TRBJ2-1, the V gene TRBV30, with 16 bases aligning to TRBD2. Unmatched junction bases numbered 4, after V lost 0 bases and J lost 8 bases. CDR1 is GTSNPN and CDR2 is SVGIG in the germline V gene (reference sequence). The CDR3 is made up of 16 amino acids. In DNA form, the CDR3 reads TGTGCCTGGAGTGTGGGACTAGCGGGGGGGCGGCATGAGCAGTTCTTC. As protein: CAWSVGLAGGRHEQFF. The full variable domain, in which reference TRBV30 and TRBJ2-1 provide the parts outside the CDR3, is SQTIHQWPATLVQPVGSPLSLECTVEGTSNPNLYWYRQAAGRGLQLLFYSVGIGQISSEVPQNLSASRPQDRQFILSSKKLLLSDSGFYLCAWSVGLAGGRHEQFFGPGTRLTVL.

CDR3 nucleotide sequence: TGTGCCAGCAGCTTTACAGGGGGCGCAGAGTATGAGCAGTTCTTC. Its translation is CASSFTGGAEYEQFF. The chain has TRBV5-4 and TRBJ2-1, with 9 bases matching TRBD1. The trim removed 2 bases at V and 8 bases at J, leaving 8 bases unmatched. CDR3 length: 15 amino acids. CDR1 SGHNT and CDR2 YYREEE come from the germline V gene (reference sequence).